This entry lists 27 T cell receptor beta chains sequenced from one sample in a study of T cells in Graves' hyperthyroidism and ophthalmopathy. TCR beta CDR3 sequences were amplified from RNA transcripts. The primer set for the first-round RT-PCR of the TCR CDR3 was HTBI. In TCRdb, the multiplex PCR reads were re-called with MiXCR into one record per CDR3 protein. The table shows over 250,000 distinct CDR3 sequences, with about an eighth occurring only once. The sequenced sample was blood. The receptors stem from a woman aged 40 to 50 with Graves' ophthalmopathy.

This clonotype has at least ten counts. CDR3 in DNA: TGTGCCAGCAGCTCGACGGGACTAGCTATCTACAATGAGCAGTTCTTC. Amino acid sequence: CASSSTGLAIYNEQFF. The rearrangement links TRBV7-9 to TRBJ2-1; 9 nucleotides line up with TRBD2. This CDR3 is built from 16 residues. V dropped 4 bases and J dropped 3; count of bases not matched to a gene: 7. From germline, CDR1 is SEHNR and CDR2 FQNEAQ (reference sequence). The whole variable domain, filled in from reference TRBV7-9 and TRBJ2-1, reads DTGVSQNPRHKITKRGQNVTFRCDPISEHNRLYWYRQTLGQGPEFLTYFQNEAQLEKSRLLSDRFSAERPKGSFSTLEIQRTEQGDSAMYLCASSSTGLAIYNEQFFGPGTRLTVL.

This sequence joins TRBV7-9 and TRBJ2-1, with 7 bases lining up with TRBD1. The CDR3 runs 15 residues. V lost 4 bases and J lost 0; bases outside the gene matches: 3. Germline V gives CDR1 SEHNR, CDR2 FQNEAQ (reference sequence). The CDR3 sequence is CASSWNRGSYNEQFF. The CDR3 bases are TGTGCCAGCAGCTGGAACAGGGGCTCCTACAATGAGCAGTTCTTC.

This clonotype came up a few times. This chain joins TRBV5-5 and TRBJ2-1; TRBD1 matches at 7 bases. The CDR3 extends over 12 amino acids. The V gene end was trimmed by 4 bases and the J gene end by 9 bases; junction bases not matched to a gene: 4. CDR1 and CDR2 from the germline V gene are SGHKS and YYEKEE (reference sequence). The CDR3 here is CASSPRGSEQFF. The CDR3 DNA is TGTGCCAGCAGCCCCAGGGGGAGTGAGCAGTTCTTC.

This clonotype was found many times. The chain couples TRBV20-1 to TRBJ1-2, with 8 bases aligning to TRBD1. This CDR3 is built from 13 residues. CDR1 is DFQATT, CDR2 SNEGSKA, per germline (reference sequence). J gave up 6 bases and V 3 bases, and 6 bases lay outside the gene matches. Here the CDR3 DNA reads TGCAGTGCTAGTCAGGGGGCGGGAAATGGCTACACCTTC. Amino acid sequence: CSASQGAGNGYTF.

This clonotype was observed at least ten times. This chain uses TRBV28 with TRBJ2-7; 7 bases are a match to TRBD1. The CDR3 covers 14 residues. V dropped 2 bases and J dropped 1; count of bases not matched to a gene: 2. Germline V lookup: CDR1 MDHEN, CDR2 SYDVKM. The DNA of the CDR3 is TGTGCCAGCAGTTTAAGGGGGCCATCCTACGAGCAGTACTTC. This sequence encodes CASSLRGPSYEQYF.

The table lists this clonotype with many counts. The rearrangement uses TRBV12-3 or TRBV12-4 and TRBJ2-5; 9 nucleotides match TRBD2. With 7 bases clipped from V and 4 bases from J, the junction kept 7 bases outside the gene matches. The CDR3 runs 14 residues. This CDR3 reads CASTPSAGGETQYF. The CDR3 region has the DNA TGTGCCAGCACCCCTTCAGCGGGGGGAGAGACCCAGTACTTC.

This clonotype was detected ten times or more. J is TRBJ2-3 and V is TRBV11-3; D unclear. V shed 0 bases and J shed 6 bases, with 7 bases lying between them. CDR3 length: 13 amino acids. Germline V CDR1 and CDR2: SGHNT, YENEEA. The CDR3 sequence: CASSLDSADTQYF. The CDR3 bases are TGTGCCAGCAGCTTAGATAGTGCGGATACGCAGTATTTT.

With respect to this clonotype: This may arise from a read error, as a much more abundant clone is one base away. This sequence joins TRBV7-9 and TRBJ2-3; D may match TRBD1 or TRBD2 (5 bases each). This CDR3 is 17 amino acids long. Germline lookup yields CDR1 SEHNR and CDR2 FQNEAQ (reference sequence). Trimming left V 3 bases short and J 0 bases short, with 16 bases between. CDR3 protein: CASSFLPGTPSTDTQYF. For the CDR3, the DNA is TGTGCCAGCAGCTTCCTTCCCGGGACGCCCAGCACAGATACGCAGTATTTT.

This clonotype occurred many times. The chain has TRBV6-6 and TRBJ2-7; D not resolved. Germline CDR1 is MNHNY and CDR2 is SVGAGI (reference sequence). The length of the CDR3 is 11 residues. V lost 2 bases to trimming and J lost 4 bases, with 3 bases between them. The CDR3, as DNA: TGTGCCAGCAGTTACACGTACGAGCAGTACTTC. The encoded protein is CASSYTYEQYF.

On this clonotype: Compared with germline, one end of the junction differs, possibly owing to a read error. The chain combines TRBV28 with TRBJ2-4; the D gene is possibly TRBD2 (5 bases). There are 17 residues in the CDR3. Germline CDR1 and CDR2: MDHEN and SYDVKM. The CDR3 region has the DNA TGTGCCAGCAGTTTAGGACGTTGGGAGTCCGAAGAAAACATTCAGCACTTC. It translates to CASSLGRWESEENIQHF.

This clonotype was seen ten or more times. This chain's CDR3 is CASSGTGWNEQFF. DNA of the CDR3: TGTGCCAGCAGTGGGACGGGGTGGAATGAGCAGTTCTTC. V usage is TRBV6-1 and J usage is TRBJ2-1; possible D gene TRBD2, 5 bases. This CDR3 region has 13 residues. Germline assignment: CDR1 MNHNS and CDR2 SASEGT. V was trimmed by 4 bases and J by 7 bases, leaving 11 bases between them.

This clonotype was counted a few times. The rearrangement uses TRBV5-6 and TRBJ2-1, with 8 bases fitting TRBD2. Germline CDR1 reads SGHDT; CDR2 reads YYEEEE. The V and J ends lost 2 bases and 2 bases, in that order; junction bases with no gene match: 3. This CDR3 region has 15 residues. CDR3: CASSFAGGPYNEQFF. In nucleotides, the CDR3 is TGTGCCAGCAGCTTCGCGGGGGGACCCTACAATGAGCAGTTCTTC.

The CDR3 reads CASRWTPNTGELFF. The CDR3 bases are TGTGCCAGCAGATGGACACCGAACACCGGGGAGCTGTTTTTT. The chain is built from TRBV6-2 or TRBV6-3 and TRBJ2-2; D may be TRBD1 (5 bases). V lost 6 bases and J 0 bases, leaving 8 bases between the germline ends. CDR1 MNHEY and CDR2 SVGEGT come from the germline V gene. This CDR3 has 14 residues.

The V call is TRBV7-9, the J call TRBJ2-5; D remains unclear. V lost 7 bases to trimming and J lost 1 base, with 16 bases between them. Per germline, CDR1 SEHNR and CDR2 FQNEAQ (reference sequence). The length of the CDR3 is 15 residues. CDR3 nucleotides: TGTGCCAGCAACGAAGGTCTTTTGATCCAAGAGACCCAGTACTTC. Protein product: CASNEGLLIQETQYF.

V usage is TRBV15 and J usage is TRBJ2-7; D is uncertain. The germline V and J ends were trimmed by 1 base and 3 bases, with 4 bases remaining between them. The length of the CDR3 is 12 residues. CDR1 LNHNV and CDR2 YYDKDF come from the germline V gene (reference sequence). CDR3 sequence (DNA): TGTGCCACCAGCAGAGCCGACTACGAGCAGTACTTC. The encoded protein is CATSRADYEQYF. Based on the CDR3 plus reference TRBV15 and TRBJ2-7, the full variable domain is DAMVIQNPRYQVTQFGKPVTLSCSQTLNHNVMYWYQQKSSQAPKLLFHYYDKDFNNEADTPDNFQSRRPNTSFCFLDIRSPGLGDTAMYLCATSRADYEQYFGPGTRLTVT.

The chain couples TRBV6-1 to TRBJ1-2; D perhaps matches TRBD1 (6 bases). The CDR3 consists of 14 residues. The V end was cut by 6 bases, the J end by 0 bases, with 11 bases between. The germline V gene has CDR1 MNHNS and CDR2 SASEGT. CDR3 sequence (DNA): TGTGCCAGCAGCCAGGACAGCCCTAACTATGGCTACACCTTC. It translates to CASSQDSPNYGYTF.

Ten or more counts support this clonotype. V usage is TRBV7-9 and J usage is TRBJ2-7, with a weak D call TRBD1 (5 bases). Per the germline V gene, CDR1 is SEHNR and CDR2 is FQNEAQ (reference sequence). This CDR3 is built from 11 residues. The germline V and J ends were trimmed by 7 bases and 4 bases, with 8 bases remaining between them. The CDR3 DNA reads as TGTGCCAGCACTGGGGCTTACGAGCAGTACTTC. Its translation: CASTGAYEQYF.

This clonotype was detected ten times or more. The chain joins TRBV6-1 to TRBJ2-5; 7 bases are shared with TRBD1. This CDR3 region has 13 residues. CDR1 and CDR2 (germline): MNHNS, SASEGT. V lost 6 bases to trimming and J lost 3 bases; unmatched junction nucleotides: 4. As DNA, the CDR3 is TGTGCCAGCAGAAAAACAGGGGAAGAGACCCAGTACTTC. This codes for CASRKTGEETQYF.

This clonotype has a handful of counts. The rearrangement joins TRBV18 to TRBJ1-2; D remains ambiguous. Germline values: CDR1 KGHSH, CDR2 LQKENI. The germline V and J ends were trimmed by 6 bases and 0 bases, with 8 bases remaining between them. The length of the CDR3 is 13 residues. CDR3 sequence reads: CASSAGSNYGYTF. The CDR3 coding sequence is TGTGCCAGCTCTGCAGGATCTAACTATGGCTACACCTTC.

This clonotype was observed a few times. This may arise from a read error, as a much more abundant clone is one base away. The chain uses TRBV5-8 and TRBJ2-1; D not certain. Germline loops: CDR1 SGHTS, CDR2 YDEGEE. CDR3 length equals 12 residues. Trimming shortened V by 4 bases and J by 4 bases, and 6 bases separated the two germline ends. CDR3 sequence reads: CASSQEYNEQFF. CDR3 nucleotides: TGTGCCAGCAGCCAGGAGTACAATGAGCAGTTCTTC. Supplemented by reference TRBV5-8 and TRBJ2-1, the full variable domain reads EAGVTQSPTHLIKTRGQQATLRCSPISGHTSVYWYQQALGLGLQFLLWYDEGEERNRGNFPPRFSGRQFPNYSSELNVNALELEDSALYLCASSQEYNEQFFGPGTRLTVL.

This clonotype was seen many times. V usage is TRBV6-1 and J usage is TRBJ2-7; D possibly corresponds to TRBD1 (6 bases). Trimming stripped 4 bases from V and 2 bases from J, with 15 bases between. This CDR3 region has 15 residues. The V gene's germline CDR1 is MNHNS and CDR2 SASEGT. CDR3 in amino acids: CASSAGQGKTYEQYF. The CDR3 DNA sequence: TGTGCCAGCAGTGCTGGCCAGGGGAAGACCTACGAGCAGTACTTC.

V is TRBV5-6 and J is TRBJ1-3; D may be TRBD1 (5 bases). Trimming removed 0 bases from V and 2 bases from J, with 12 bases in between. This CDR3 is 16 amino acids long. Germline V gene sequence: CDR1 SGHDT, CDR2 YYEEEE. The CDR3 reads CASSLAGAGTGNTIYF. CDR3 in DNA: TGTGCCAGCAGCTTGGCCGGGGCAGGGACTGGAAACACCATATATTTT.

This clonotype came up a few times. Written as DNA, the CDR3 is TGCGCCAGCAGCTGCGTCCGCCGCACAGATACGCAGTATTTT. It is translated as CASSCVRRTDTQYF. The rearrangement links TRBV5-1 to TRBJ2-3; D not certain. The CDR3 is made up of 14 amino acids. The germline V and J ends were trimmed by 3 bases and 1 base, with 9 bases remaining between them. Per the germline V gene, CDR1 is SGHRS and CDR2 is YFSETQ.

This clonotype was detected many times. The chain recombines TRBV12-3 or TRBV12-4 with TRBJ1-1; TRBD1 might be the D (5 bases). The CDR3 is 12 residues long. The V gene lost 6 bases and the J gene lost 4 bases, with 9 bases spanning the gap. The CDR3 coding sequence is TGTGCCAGCAGCCCAGGGCCCACTGAAGCTTTCTTT. Translating it yields CASSPGPTEAFF.

This clonotype has ten or more counts. The rearrangement joins TRBV6-1 to TRBJ1-2; 7 positions match TRBD1. This CDR3 has 13 amino acids. Germline V gene sequence: CDR1 MNHNS, CDR2 SASEGT. V lost 8 bases to trimming and J lost 3 bases; unmatched junction nucleotides: 6. The CDR3 DNA sequence: TGTGCCAGCGCAAATACAGGGGACTATGGCTACACCTTC. Residues: CASANTGDYGYTF.

This clonotype was picked up a small number of times. The chain employs TRBV4-1 and TRBJ2-3; 8 bases fit TRBD2. This CDR3 region has 16 residues. Losses at the gene ends were 4 bases for V and 4 bases for J; bases not matched to a gene: 10. The germline CDR1 and CDR2 sequences are MGHRA and YSYEKL. The CDR3 bases are TGCGCCAGCAGCCTCGGGGGGGCCGGTCGTCCAGATACGCAGTATTTT. This translates into CASSLGGAGRPDTQYF.

This clonotype occurred many times. The chain is built from TRBV10-3 and TRBJ2-3, with D perhaps TRBD2 (5 bases). The CDR3 totals 13 residues. Trimming removed 5 bases at V and 4 bases at J, with 10 bases between. Germline lookup yields CDR1 ENHRY and CDR2 SYGVKD. The CDR3 region is CAISWSSADTQYF. In DNA, the CDR3 is TGTGCCATCAGTTGGAGTAGCGCAGATACGCAGTATTTT.